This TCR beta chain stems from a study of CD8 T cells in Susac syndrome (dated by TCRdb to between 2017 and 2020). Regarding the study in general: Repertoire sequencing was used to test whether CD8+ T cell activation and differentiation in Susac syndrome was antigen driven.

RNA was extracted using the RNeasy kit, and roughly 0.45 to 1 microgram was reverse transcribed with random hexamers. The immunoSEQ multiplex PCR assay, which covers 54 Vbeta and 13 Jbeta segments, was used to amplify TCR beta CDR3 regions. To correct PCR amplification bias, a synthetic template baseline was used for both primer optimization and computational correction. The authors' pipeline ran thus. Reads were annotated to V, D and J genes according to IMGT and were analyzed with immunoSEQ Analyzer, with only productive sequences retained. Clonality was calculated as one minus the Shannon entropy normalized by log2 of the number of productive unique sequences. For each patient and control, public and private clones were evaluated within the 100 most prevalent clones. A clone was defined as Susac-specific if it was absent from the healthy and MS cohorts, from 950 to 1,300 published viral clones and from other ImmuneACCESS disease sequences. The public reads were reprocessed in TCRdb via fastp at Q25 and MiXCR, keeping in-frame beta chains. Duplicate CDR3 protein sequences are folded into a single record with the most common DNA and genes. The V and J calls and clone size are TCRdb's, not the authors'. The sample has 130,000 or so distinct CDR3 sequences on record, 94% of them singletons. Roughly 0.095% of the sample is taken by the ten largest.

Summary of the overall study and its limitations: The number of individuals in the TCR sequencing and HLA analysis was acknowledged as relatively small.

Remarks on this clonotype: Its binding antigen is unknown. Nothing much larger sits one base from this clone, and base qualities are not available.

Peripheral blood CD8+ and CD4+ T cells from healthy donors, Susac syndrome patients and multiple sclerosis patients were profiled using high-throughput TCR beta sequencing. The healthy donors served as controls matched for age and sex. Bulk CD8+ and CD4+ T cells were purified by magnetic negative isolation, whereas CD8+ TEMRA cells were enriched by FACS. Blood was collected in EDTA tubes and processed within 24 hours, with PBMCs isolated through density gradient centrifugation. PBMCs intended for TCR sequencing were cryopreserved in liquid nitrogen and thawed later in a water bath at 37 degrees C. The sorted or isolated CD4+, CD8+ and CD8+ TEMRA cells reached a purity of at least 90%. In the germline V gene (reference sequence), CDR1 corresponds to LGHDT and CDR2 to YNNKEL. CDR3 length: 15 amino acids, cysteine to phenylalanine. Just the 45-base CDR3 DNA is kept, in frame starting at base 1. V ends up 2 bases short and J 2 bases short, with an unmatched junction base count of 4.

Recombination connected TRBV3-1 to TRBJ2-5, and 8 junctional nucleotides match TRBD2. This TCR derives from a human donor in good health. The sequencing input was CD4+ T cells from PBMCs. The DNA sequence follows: TGTGCCAGCAGCCAACAACTAGCGGAGCAAGAGACCCAGTACTTC. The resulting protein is CASSQQLAEQETQYF.